A selection of T cell receptor beta chains follows, all from one sample in a study of control samples from healthy donors and cancer patients. Clones were sequenced by immunoSEQ multiplex PCR, and TCRdb holds only the in-frame ones, with some missing. The sample shows tens of thousands of clones, roughly 90% of them seen only once. Sequencing was performed on blood. The source is a woman between 50 and 59 years old in good health. Each CDR3 is given with its conserved first and last residue. A D gene is named only where the DNA matches it firmly.

v_call	j_call	d_call	cdr3_aa
TRBV5-6	TRBJ1-3	.	CASSLVAFSGNTIYF
TRBV7-2	TRBJ1-2	TRBD1	CASSQDRGGYTF
TRBV7-2	TRBJ1-3	.	CASSQGRTNTIYF
TRBV7-6	TRBJ1-3	.	CASSLGTARSGNTIYF
TRBV28	TRBJ1-2	.	CASSPAGGRANYGYTF
TRBV3-1/TRBV3-2	TRBJ2-7	TRBD1	CASSQLTGGQYEQYF
TRBV18	TRBJ1-1	TRBD1	CASSPYGQGGTEAFF
TRBV7-8	TRBJ2-1	.	CASTIGFRNEQFF
TRBV9	TRBJ1-3	TRBD1	CASSETLGTGGGNTIYF
TRBV5-1	TRBJ1-1	TRBD1	CASTKTNTGGTEAFF
TRBV5-1	TRBJ1-2	.	CASSLATATYGYTF
TRBV4-3	TRBJ2-2	.	CASSQGSLGNTGELFF
TRBV30	TRBJ1-5	TRBD1	CAWSAGTGGNQPQHF
TRBV9	TRBJ2-7	TRBD1	CASSPRTGPEQYF